Presented here are 26 T cell receptor beta chains from one specimen sequenced in a study of T-cell reconstitution after alpha-beta-depleted transplantation in children (dated by TCRdb to 2016 to 2017). Libraries were made using PCR. The data were produced on an Illumina HiSeq 2500. Molecular barcoding was employed in the preparation of TCR libraries, with unique molecular identifiers being used to normalize TCRbeta repertoire quantification. Clones were called with MiXCR by TCRdb after fastp trimmed the public reads at Q25, and only in-frame beta chains were retained. All rows with the same CDR3 protein become a single entry with the most common DNA and genes. Recorded for this sample are around 400,000 distinct CDR3 sequences; approximately 10% of them occurred a single time. Roughly 6% of the sample is taken by the ten largest. The sequences come from PBMCs from the stem cell graft donor, collected from the stem cell graft. The receptors stem from a human donor who donated a stem cell graft to a child with acute myeloid leukemia.

The genes are TRBV27 and TRBJ1-5; D is ambiguous. CDR1 MNHEY and CDR2 SMNVEV come from the germline V gene (reference sequence). The V and J ends lost 3 bases and 2 bases respectively, with 11 bases between them. This CDR3 has 15 residues. CDR3 in DNA: TGTGCCAGCAGTTTTGAGAGCCTGGGCAATCAGCCCCAGCATTTT. This encodes CASSFESLGNQPQHF.

Only a few counts were recorded for this clonotype. V gene TRBV24-1 combines with J gene TRBJ2-2; no definite D call. Per germline, CDR1 KGHDR and CDR2 SFDVKD. The CDR3 is 14 residues long. V was cut by 1 base and J by 5 bases, with 7 bases left in between. The CDR3 coding sequence is TGTGCCACCAGTGATTTCGGAGAAACCGGGGAGCTGTTTTTT. It codes for CATSDFGETGELFF.

At least ten counts were recorded for this clonotype. In DNA form, the CDR3 reads TGTGCCAGCAGCCAGTACAATGAGCAGTTCTTC. This sequence encodes CASSQYNEQFF. This sequence joins TRBV6-2 or TRBV6-3 and TRBJ2-1; D remains ambiguous. Germline values: CDR1 MNHEY, CDR2 SVGEGT. V was trimmed by 6 bases and J by 4 bases, leaving 4 bases between them. The CDR3 has 11 residues.

This clonotype showed up just a few times. The junction departs from the called germline gene at one end, perhaps through a read error. The J gene is TRBJ1-4, the V gene TRBV3-1; D perhaps matches TRBD1 (6 bases). Germline CDR1 and CDR2: LGHDT and YNNKEL (reference sequence). This CDR3 contains 14 residues. CDR3 in amino acids: CASGSGATNEKLFF. CDR3 nucleotide sequence: TGTGCCAGCGGGTCGGGGGCAACAAATGAAAAACTGTTTTTT.

The chain recombines TRBV20-1 with TRBJ2-7; 7 nucleotides align to TRBD1. The CDR3 contains 13 residues. V lost 6 bases, J lost 2 bases, and 7 bases stayed unmatched. Per the germline V gene, CDR1 is DFQATT and CDR2 is SNEGSKA (reference sequence). CDR3 sequence (DNA): TGCAGTGCGCTGGGACAGCCAACCTACGAGCAGTACTTC. Protein: CSALGQPTYEQYF.

There are a few counts of this clonotype. The chain is built from TRBV20-1 and TRBJ1-5; D uncertain. V lost 2 bases, J lost 0 bases, and 8 bases lay in between. Germline V gene lookup returns CDR1 DFQATT and CDR2 SNEGSKA (reference sequence). The CDR3 length is 14 residues. CDR3 protein: CSARLSDSNQPQHF. The CDR3, as DNA: TGCAGTGCTAGATTGTCAGATAGCAATCAGCCCCAGCATTTT.

The rearrangement joins TRBV29-1 to TRBJ2-1; perhaps TRBD2 as D (5 bases). This CDR3 region has 12 residues. The germline V gene has CDR1 SQVTM and CDR2 ANQGSEA. Trimming stripped 7 bases from V and 1 base from J, with 8 bases between. This CDR3 is CSERVSYNEQFF. The CDR3 nucleotides are TGCAGCGAGAGGGTATCCTACAATGAGCAGTTCTTC.

The chain recombines TRBV20-1 with TRBJ2-7; D not resolved. The CDR3 runs 13 residues. Per germline, CDR1 DFQATT and CDR2 SNEGSKA (reference sequence). V dropped 3 bases and J dropped 4 bases, with 13 bases sitting between them. Written as DNA, the CDR3 is TGCAGTGCTAGGCAGGACGGCAGGTACGAGCAGTACGTC. Translation gives CSARQDGRYEQYV.

This clonotype has a count of ten or more. V and J are TRBV7-8 and TRBJ1-5; D is ambiguous. This CDR3 has 13 residues. The germline V gene has CDR1 SGHVS and CDR2 FQNEAQ. V was cut by 4 bases and J by 4 bases, with 8 bases left in between. CDR3 DNA sequence: TGTGCCAGCAGCTATCACCTGAATCAGCCCCAGCATTTT. It yields the protein CASSYHLNQPQHF.

This clonotype was observed at least ten times. A read error may account for a junction end that differs from germline. This chain's CDR3 is CASSQRRF. For the CDR3, the DNA is TGTGCCAGCAGCCAGAGGCGTTTC. This chain connects TRBV3-1 to TRBJ2-5, with D hard to call. The CDR3 extends over 8 amino acids. Germline loops: CDR1 LGHDT, CDR2 YNNKEL (reference sequence).

CDR3 in amino acids: CASSRGGPNTEAFF. In DNA, the CDR3 is TGTGCCAGCAGCCGAGGGGGTCCCAACACTGAAGCTTTCTTT. The chain combines TRBV27 with TRBJ1-1, with D possibly TRBD1 on 6 matching bases. Germline-derived CDR1 and CDR2 are MNHEY and SMNVEV (reference sequence). V lost 6 bases and J 2 bases, leaving 13 bases between the germline ends. The CDR3 spans 14 residues.

This sequence joins TRBV9 and TRBJ2-1, with TRBD2 as a possible D gene (6 bases). Trimming removed 0 bases from V and 3 bases from J, with 10 bases in between. The CDR3 has 15 amino acids. From germline, CDR1 is SGDLS and CDR2 YYNGEE. CDR3 in amino acids: CASSVDGGGYNEQFF. In DNA, the CDR3 is TGTGCCAGCAGCGTAGACGGGGGAGGCTACAATGAGCAGTTCTTC.

This clonotype has a handful of counts. The chain links TRBV12-3 or TRBV12-4 to TRBJ1-4, with 10 bases that match TRBD1. Trimming took 3 bases from V and 8 from J; bases not matched to a gene: 3. This CDR3 comprises 14 residues. The CDR3 nucleotides are TGTGCCAGCAGTTTTGTGACAGGGGGCGAAAAACTGTTTTTT. Translated, it gives CASSFVTGGEKLFF.

This clonotype was seen at least ten times. The V gene is TRBV5-1, the J gene TRBJ1-2; 9 bases align to TRBD1. This CDR3 is built from 13 residues. Trimming took 4 bases from V and 9 from J; bases not matched to a gene: 7. Per the germline V gene, CDR1 is SGHRS and CDR2 is YFSETQ. The CDR3 DNA is TGCGCCAGCAGCGGAGGACAGGGGCTCAGCTACACCTTC. It translates to CASSGGQGLSYTF.

This clonotype was seen repeatedly, ten times or more. The V gene is TRBV5-1, the J gene TRBJ2-3; D gene unclear. CDR3 length: 15 amino acids. Per the germline V gene, CDR1 is SGHRS and CDR2 is YFSETQ. V was cut by 2 bases and J by 1 base, with 11 bases left in between. The CDR3 loop is CASSLVPGGTDTQYF. As DNA, the CDR3 is TGCGCCAGCAGCTTAGTGCCAGGCGGCACAGATACGCAGTATTTT. The full variable domain, with the rest looked up from reference TRBV5-1 and TRBJ2-3, is KAGVTQTPRYLIKTRGQQVTLSCSPISGHRSVSWYQQTPGQGLQFLFEYFSETQRNKGNFPGRFSGRQFSNSRSEMNVSTLELGDSALYLCASSLVPGGTDTQYFGPGTRLTVL.

This clonotype occurred a few times. CDR3 loop: CSATNRDRVHEQFF. The CDR3 DNA reads TGCAGTGCTACCAACCGGGACAGGGTACATGAGCAGTTCTTC. The chain recombines TRBV20-1 with TRBJ2-1, with 9 bases fitting TRBD1. V shed 4 bases, J shed 8 bases, and the junction held 9 bases outside the gene matches. The CDR3 loop spans 14 amino acids. Per the germline V gene, CDR1 is DFQATT and CDR2 is SNEGSKA (reference sequence).

This clonotype came up a few times. The CDR3 sequence: CASSGGISFYNEQFF. In nucleotides, the CDR3 is TGCGCCAGCAGCGGGGGGATTAGCTTTTACAATGAGCAGTTCTTC. The rearrangement joins TRBV5-1 to TRBJ2-1, with D possibly TRBD2 on 6 matching bases. V lost 4 bases to trimming and J lost 4 bases, with 15 bases between them. The CDR3 sequence is 15 residues long. Germline values: CDR1 SGHRS, CDR2 YFSETQ.

The chain has TRBV5-1 and TRBJ2-1; 13 nucleotides align to TRBD2. Germline assignment: CDR1 SGHRS and CDR2 YFSETQ. V was pared by 2 bases and J by 7 bases, with 6 bases of the junction left unmatched. This CDR3 has 16 amino acids. CDR3 DNA: TGCGCCAGCAGCTTCAAACTAGCGGGGGGGCCAAATGAGCAGTTCTTC. It yields the protein CASSFKLAGGPNEQFF.

This clonotype was seen a single time. Germline and junction disagree at one end, which may indicate a read error. The rearrangement links TRBV7-9 to TRBJ1-2; D remains unclear. Germline V gene sequence: CDR1 SEHNR, CDR2 FQNEAQ (reference sequence). This CDR3 has 17 amino acids. This CDR3 is CASTLLPLDGRDYGYTF. DNA of the CDR3: TGTGCCAGCACCTTATTACCTCTTGATGGGCGAGACTATGGCTACACCTTC.

This clonotype appeared a few times. A junction end diverges from the germline sequence, so it may reflect a read error. CDR3 protein: CASSPLGGSDQPQHF. The CDR3 region has the DNA TGCGCCAGCAGCCCATTGGGGGGTAGCGATCAGCCCCAGCATTTT. The V and J genes are TRBV5-1 and TRBJ1-5; D might be TRBD1 (5 bases). This CDR3 comprises 15 residues. The V gene's germline CDR1 is SGHRS and CDR2 YFSETQ.

Details on this clonotype: A much more abundant neighbour one base away suggests this may be a read error. This CDR3 is missing its conserved last phenylalanine or tryptophan, likely due to a read error. The CDR3 sequence: CASSRGLTGELFL. The CDR3 nucleotides are TGTGCCAGCAGTCGAGGGCTTACCGGGGAGCTGTTTCTT. The chain couples TRBV6-6 to TRBJ2-2, with TRBD2 as a possible D gene (5 bases). V lost 5 bases and J lost 5, with 9 bases in between. The germline CDR1 and CDR2 sequences are MNHNY and SVGAGI (reference sequence). The CDR3 length is 13 residues.

Comment on this clonotype: With a much larger clone just one base away, this may be a read error. The chain carries TRBV5-1 and TRBJ2-1, with D perhaps matching TRBD1 (5 bases). Germline values: CDR1 SGHRS, CDR2 YFSETQ. Deletions cut 6 bases from V and 7 bases from J, with 23 bases between. The CDR3 extends over 16 amino acids. The CDR3 sequence is CASTPGALGTNNEQFF. The DNA of the CDR3 is TGCGCCAGCACCCCTGGGGCTCTTGGTACCAATAATGAGCAGTTCTTC. Based on the CDR3 plus reference TRBV5-1 and TRBJ2-1, the full variable domain is KAGVTQTPRYLIKTRGQQVTLSCSPISGHRSVSWYQQTPGQGLQFLFEYFSETQRNKGNFPGRFSGRQFSNSRSEMNVSTLELGDSALYLCASTPGALGTNNEQFFGPGTRLTVL.

The chain combines TRBV10-3 with TRBJ2-2; the D is unclear. The CDR3 sequence is 13 residues long. Germline loops: CDR1 ENHRY, CDR2 SYGVKD. Trimming pared 4 bases from V and 2 bases from J, leaving 5 bases between. CDR3 amino acids: CAISVDNTGELFF. The DNA for the CDR3 is TGTGCCATCAGTGTAGATAACACCGGGGAGCTGTTTTTT.

This clonotype was seen more than once but under ten times. The V gene is TRBV18, the J gene TRBJ1-2, with 7 bases identical to TRBD1. Germline V CDR1 and CDR2: KGHSH, LQKENI. The CDR3 has 17 residues. V shed 3 bases and J 3 bases; nucleotides not matched to a gene: 13. The CDR3 region has the DNA TGTGCCAGCTCACCCAACCAGGCGGGACAGACACACTATGGCTACACCTTC. Its protein product is CASSPNQAGQTHYGYTF.

The chain uses TRBV4-3 and TRBJ2-1; 8 positions agree with TRBD2. Germline CDR1 LGHNA, CDR2 YSLEER. J lost 6 bases, V lost 4 bases, and 8 bases had no gene match. The CDR3 runs 15 residues. The CDR3 protein is CASSLEAGGVNEQFF. CDR3 DNA: TGCGCCAGCAGCCTCGAGGCGGGAGGTGTCAATGAGCAGTTCTTC.

The table lists this clonotype with many counts. J is TRBJ1-1 and V is TRBV4-3; TRBD1 is a possible D gene (5 bases). This CDR3 is 16 amino acids long. With 0 bases removed from V and 7 bases from J, the gap between germline ends came to 18 bases. Germline assignment: CDR1 LGHNA and CDR2 YSLEER. The CDR3 loop is CASSQEPSTGLLEAFF. As DNA, the CDR3 is TGCGCCAGCAGCCAAGAGCCATCAACAGGCCTACTTGAAGCTTTCTTT.